The rows below give T cell receptor beta chains drawn from one sample of a study of T cells in Graves' hyperthyroidism and ophthalmopathy. TCRdb fed the multiplex PCR reads into MiXCR, producing one record per CDR3 protein. The sample records hundreds of thousands of distinct CDR3 sequences, around 17% being singletons. Material: blood. The receptors derive from a man aged 35 to 55 with Graves' hyperthyroidism. Both conserved end residues are part of each CDR3. D genes are given only for firm matches. Rows may omit the clone size; those that give it use once, few, many or a size class.

>TRBJ2-4|NA|many|TRBV18
CASSPPQGGIQYF
TGTGCCAGCTCACCACCGCAGGGAGGCATTCAGTACTTC
>TRBJ1-5|NA|many|TRBV20-1
CSAPGQSADQPQHF
TGCAGTGCCCCTGGACAGTCTGCGGATCAGCCCCAGCATTTT
>TRBJ1-2|TRBD1|many|TRBV2
CASSVGQGYGYTF
TGTGCCAGCAGTGTCGGACAGGGCTATGGCTACACCTTC
>TRBJ2-1|NA|many|TRBV30
CAWSDRNEQFF
TGTGCCTGGAGTGACCGCAATGAGCAGTTCTTC
>TRBJ1-6|TRBD1|NA|TRBV5-6
CASSRGDSNYNSPLHF
TGTGCCAGCAGCCGGGGGGACAGCAACTATAATTCACCCCTCCACTTT
>TRBJ2-1|TRBD1|many|TRBV3-1
CASRRQGANNEQFF
TGTGCCAGCAGGCGACAGGGGGCGAACAATGAGCAGTTCTTC
>TRBJ2-5|NA|NA|TRBV19
CASSKNGGETQYF
TGTGCCAGTAGTAAGAACGGGGGAGAGACCCAGTACTTC
>TRBJ1-2|NA|many|TRBV7-2
CASSRIGDYTF
TGTGCCAGCAGCCGAATAGGCGATTACACCTTC
>TRBJ2-7|TRBD1|many|TRBV6-1
CASSNSGTGSEQYF
TGTGCCAGCAGTAACTCTGGGACAGGGTCCGAGCAGTACTTC
>TRBJ2-1|NA|NA|TRBV27
CASSFGGGYPYSEQFF
TGTGCCAGCAGTTTTGGCGGGGGCTACCCCTACAGTGAGCAGTTCTTC
>TRBJ2-7|NA|many|TRBV5-1
CASSLGFHEQYF
TGCGCCAGCAGCTTGGGATTCCACGAGCAGTACTTC
>TRBJ1-6|NA|many|TRBV28
CASSPRGGTASPLHF
TGTGCCAGCAGCCCCCGGGGAGGGACGGCTTCACCCCTCCACTTT
>TRBJ2-2|TRBD1|NA|TRBV15
CATADRENTGELFF
TGTGCCACCGCGGACAGGGAGAACACCGGGGAGCTGTTTTTT
>TRBJ1-1|NA|few|TRBV14
CASSITGLNTEAFF
TGTGCCAGCAGCATTACCGGGCTTAACACTGAAGCTTTCTTT
>TRBJ1-4|NA|NA|TRBV6-6
CASSYTGLEKLFF
TGTGCCAGCAGTTACACAGGACTCGAAAAACTGTTTTTT
>TRBJ2-2|NA|NA|TRBV19
CASLGAGELFF
TGTGCCAGTCTGGGTGCCGGGGAGCTGTTTTTT
>TRBJ2-5|TRBD1|many|TRBV7-2
CASSFLGGTGPEVHF
TGTGCCAGCAGCTTCCTTGGCGGGACAGGCCCCGAGGTACACTTC
>TRBJ2-2|TRBD1|many|TRBV4-3
CASSRDRVPGELFF
TGCGCCAGCAGCCGGGACAGGGTTCCCGGGGAGCTGTTTTTT
>TRBJ1-1|TRBD1|many|TRBV2
CASRGQANTEAFF
TGTGCCAGCAGGGGACAGGCAAACACTGAAGCTTTCTTT
>TRBJ2-3|TRBD2|many|TRBV3-1
CASSPPGGAADTQYF
TGTGCCAGCAGCCCGCCCGGGGGGGCGGCAGATACGCAGTATTTT
>TRBJ1-1|NA|many|TRBV5-1
CASSLQSSNTEAFF
TGCGCCAGCAGCCTGCAGAGTTCCAACACTGAAGCTTTCTTT
>TRBJ2-6|NA|many|TRBV6-1
CASRATSSGANVLTF
TGTGCCAGCAGGGCTACAAGCTCTGGGGCCAACGTCCTGACTTTC
>TRBJ2-6|NA|many|TRBV12-3/TRBV12-4
CASSQVSGANVLTF
TGTGCCAGCAGTCAAGTCTCTGGGGCCAACGTCCTGACTTTC
>TRBJ1-2|NA|few|TRBV19
CASSIAGHDYGYTF
TGTGCCAGTAGTATTGCGGGACATGACTATGGCTACACCTTC
>TRBJ1-5|TRBD1|NA|TRBV12-3/TRBV12-4
CASSLRQGHQPQHF
TGTGCCAGCAGCCTAAGACAGGGACATCAGCCCCAGCATTTT
>TRBJ1-2|NA|few|TRBV5-6
CASRPDRSLYGYTF
TGTGCCAGCAGACCTGACAGGTCGCTCTATGGCTACACCTTC
>TRBJ1-6|NA|many|TRBV11-1
CASSLPGSSPLHF
TGTGCCAGCAGCCTACCAGGGAGTTCACCCCTCCACTTT
>TRBJ2-2|TRBD1|many|TRBV5-1
CASSPDGQGTNTGELFF
TGCGCCAGCAGCCCTGACGGACAGGGAACAAACACCGGGGAGCTGTTTTTT
>TRBJ2-3|NA|NA|TRBV19
CASSIAGAPSTDTQYF
TGTGCCAGTAGTATCGCAGGGGCGCCAAGCACAGATACGCAGTATTTT
>TRBJ2-1|NA|many|TRBV28
CASSSQGGYNEQFF
TGTGCCAGCAGTTCCCAGGGGGGCTACAATGAGCAGTTCTTC
>TRBJ2-7|TRBD2|few|TRBV5-1
CASSIAGRISYEQYF
TGCGCCAGCAGCATAGCGGGACGGATTTCCTACGAGCAGTACTTC
>TRBJ2-5|NA|many|TRBV5-5
CASSFELLWTQYF
TGTGCCAGCAGCTTCGAGCTCCTTTGGACCCAGTACTTC
>TRBJ2-7|NA|few|TRBV28
CASSSSGDRIYEQYF
TGTGCCAGCAGTTCCTCTGGGGACCGAATCTACGAGCAGTACTTC
>TRBJ1-3|NA|NA|TRBV20-1
CSAEVGDTIYF
TGCAGTGCTGAAGTAGGGGACACCATATATTTT
>TRBJ2-7|NA|NA|TRBV20-1
CSARPGGGLEQYF
TGCAGTGCTAGGCCAGGGGGGGGGCTCGAGCAGTACTTC
>TRBJ2-2|TRBD1|NA|TRBV10-3
CAISGDSPDNFMPGELFF
TGTGCCATCAGTGGGGACAGCCCTGATAATTTTATGCCCGGGGAGCTGTTTTTT
>TRBJ2-4|NA|many|TRBV28
CASSWGPTRNIQYF
TGTGCCAGCAGCTGGGGACCTACTCGGAACATTCAGTACTTC
>TRBJ1-1|NA|few|TRBV9
CASSGSDGNAEAFF
TGTGCCAGCAGCGGAAGCGACGGGAACGCTGAAGCTTTCTTT
>TRBJ2-1|TRBD2|NA|TRBV6-2/TRBV6-3
CASRRPGLAGGEQFF
TGTGCCAGCAGACGACCGGGACTAGCGGGAGGCGAGCAGTTCTTC
>TRBJ2-7|NA|many|TRBV5-1
CASSLEGVNEQYF
TGCGCCAGCAGCTTGGAGGGGGTGAACGAGCAGTACTTC
>TRBJ2-5|NA|many|TRBV28
CASSSPTGQETQYF
TGTGCCAGCAGTTCCCCGACAGGCCAAGAGACCCAGTACTTC
>TRBJ1-4|TRBD1|NA|TRBV5-4
CASSLVPGQDEKLFF
TGTGCCAGCAGCTTGGTACCGGGACAGGATGAAAAACTGTTTTTT
>TRBJ2-2|NA|many|TRBV19
CASSQSYTSNGELFF
TGTGCCAGTAGCCAATCGTACACCTCCAACGGGGAGCTGTTTTTT
>TRBJ2-1|TRBD1|once|TRBV28
CASSRTGRANEQFF
TGTGCCAGCAGTCGGACAGGCAGGGCCAATGAGCAGTTCTTC
>TRBJ1-2|NA|many|TRBV4-3
CASSRLFGDGYTF
TGCGCCAGCAGCCGATTATTCGGGGATGGCTACACCTTC
>TRBJ1-5|NA|many|TRBV2
CASSEGGRNQPQHF
TGTGCCAGCAGTGAGGGGGGGCGCAATCAGCCCCAGCATTTT
>TRBJ2-3|NA|NA|TRBV6-1
CASSSRGRGDTDTQYF
TGTGCCAGCAGTTCCCGGGGCAGGGGGGACACAGATACGCAGTATTTT
>TRBJ2-3|NA|many|TRBV7-3
CASSLGGASTDTQYF
TGTGCCAGCAGCCTGGGCGGGGCTAGCACAGATACGCAGTATTTT
>TRBJ1-5|TRBD1|few|TRBV12-3/TRBV12-4
CASSLTTGDQPQHF
TGTGCCAGCAGTTTAACTACAGGGGATCAGCCCCAGCATTTT
>TRBJ2-5|TRBD2|NA|TRBV7-8
CASSLVMLAGETQYF
TGTGCCAGCAGCTTAGTGATGCTAGCGGGGGAGACCCAGTACTTC